At least ten counts were recorded for the clone carrying this TCR beta chain. Antigen: not known. The V gene lost 0 bases and the J gene lost 1 base, with 9 bases spanning the gap. This CDR3 region has 15 residues. Germline V gene data show CDR1 as MNHEY and CDR2 as SVGAGI. This specimen belongs to a study of T cells in Graves' hyperthyroidism and ophthalmopathy. Amplification targeted TCR beta CDR3 regions from RNA transcripts. During a first-round RT-PCR of the TCR CDR3, the HTBI primer set was used. TCRdb ran MiXCR on the multiplex PCR reads and lists one entry per CDR3 protein. The sample includes 600,000 to 750,000 distinct CDR3 sequences, 15% to 20% of them seen just once. Fresh 10 ml peripheral blood yielded PBMCs. Whole-study findings and limits: Ophthalmopathy prediction by the model preceded onset by a median approximately six months.

Material for sequencing was blood. The clonotype originates from a middle-aged man with Graves' hyperthyroidism. The V gene is TRBV6-5, the J gene TRBJ1-1, with D perhaps matching TRBD1 (5 bases). The CDR3: CASSYSDSKNTEAFF. DNA of the CDR3: TGTGCCAGCAGTTACTCCGACAGCAAGAACACTGAAGCTTTCTTT.